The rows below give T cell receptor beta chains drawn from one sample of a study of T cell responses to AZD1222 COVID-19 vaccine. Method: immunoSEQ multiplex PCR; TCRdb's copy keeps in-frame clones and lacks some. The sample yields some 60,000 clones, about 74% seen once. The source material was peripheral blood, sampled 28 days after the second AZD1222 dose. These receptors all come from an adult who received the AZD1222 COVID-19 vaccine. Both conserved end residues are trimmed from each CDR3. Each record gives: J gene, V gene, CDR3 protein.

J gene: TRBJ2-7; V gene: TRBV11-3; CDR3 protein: ASSQQGGSYEQY
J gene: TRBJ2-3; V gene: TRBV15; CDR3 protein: ATKRGALTDTQY
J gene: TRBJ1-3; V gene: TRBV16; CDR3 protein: ASSQGQSSGNTIY
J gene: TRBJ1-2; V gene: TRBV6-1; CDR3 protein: ASSEPGQESRGYT
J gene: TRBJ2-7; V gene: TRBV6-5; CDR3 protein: ASSPGAGASYEQY
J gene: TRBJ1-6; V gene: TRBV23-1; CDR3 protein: ASSNQGRTDNSPLH
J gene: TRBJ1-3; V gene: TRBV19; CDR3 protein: ASSRGYSGNTIY
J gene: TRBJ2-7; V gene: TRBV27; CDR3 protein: ASSPRLDSYEQY
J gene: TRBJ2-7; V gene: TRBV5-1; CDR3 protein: ASSSGGLGLNFSYEQY
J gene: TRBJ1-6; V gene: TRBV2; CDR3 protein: ASSEPRGFSYNSPLH
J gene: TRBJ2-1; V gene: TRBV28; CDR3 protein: ATAWAGSYNEQF
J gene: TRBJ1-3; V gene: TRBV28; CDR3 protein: ASTLNGRGSGNTIY
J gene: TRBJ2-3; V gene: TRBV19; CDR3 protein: ASARGTPSTDTQY
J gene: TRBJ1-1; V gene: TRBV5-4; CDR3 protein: ASSPGTVDFSTEAF
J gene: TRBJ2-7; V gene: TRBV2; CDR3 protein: ASSPDTGGYEQY
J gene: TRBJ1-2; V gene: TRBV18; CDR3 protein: ASSPDRDPFSGYT
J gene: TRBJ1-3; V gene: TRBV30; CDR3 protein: AWSVGGAGATGNTIY
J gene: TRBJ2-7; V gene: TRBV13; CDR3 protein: ASSLDSAGREQY
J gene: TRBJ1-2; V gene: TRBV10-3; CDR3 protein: AISTGADYGYT
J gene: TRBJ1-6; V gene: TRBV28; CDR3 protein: ASCTGQNYNSPLH
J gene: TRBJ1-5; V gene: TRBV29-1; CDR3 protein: SVAAGDSNQPQH
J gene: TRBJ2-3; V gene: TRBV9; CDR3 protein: ASSVVERGATDTQY
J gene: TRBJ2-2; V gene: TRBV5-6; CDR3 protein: ASSRRPGYNTGELF
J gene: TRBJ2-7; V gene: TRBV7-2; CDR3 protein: ASSPRGLGLEQY
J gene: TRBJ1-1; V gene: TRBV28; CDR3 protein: ASRAPTGSGNTEAF
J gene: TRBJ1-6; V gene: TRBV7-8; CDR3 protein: ASSSWDRDYVSTLH
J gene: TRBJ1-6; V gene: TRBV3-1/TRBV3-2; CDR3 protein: ASRGNLGSYNSPLH
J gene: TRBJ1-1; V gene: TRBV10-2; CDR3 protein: ASRGGPLNTEAF
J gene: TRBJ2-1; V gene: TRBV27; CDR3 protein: AVRRPGPSSYNEQF
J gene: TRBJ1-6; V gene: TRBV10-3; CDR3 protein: AIWDNYNSPLH
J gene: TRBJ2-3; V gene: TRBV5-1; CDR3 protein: ASSFNGGDSLFTDTQY
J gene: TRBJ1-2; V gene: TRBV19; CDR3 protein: ASSIGRANYGYT
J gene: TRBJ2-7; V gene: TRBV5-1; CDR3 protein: ASSWTVSGTLGANEQY
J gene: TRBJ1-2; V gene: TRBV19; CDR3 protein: ASSIADNYGYT
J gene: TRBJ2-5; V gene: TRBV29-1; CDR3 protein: SVIGTGGPKTQY
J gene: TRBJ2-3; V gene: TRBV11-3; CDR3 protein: ASSFTYGPAADTQY
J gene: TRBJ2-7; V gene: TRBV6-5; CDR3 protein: ASNAYEQY
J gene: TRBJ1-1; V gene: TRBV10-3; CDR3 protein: AIRGGGLTEAF